The rows below give T cell receptor beta chains drawn from one sample of a study of blood T cell repertoires in COVID-19. Here immunoSEQ multiplex PCR was the method, and the copy in TCRdb shows in-frame clones only, minus some. The sample holds approximately 200,000 clones, 88% seen once. The sequenced sample was peripheral blood. The source of these receptors is a woman aged 30 to 39 with acute or convalescent COVID-19. Both conserved end residues are part of each CDR3. Fields, in order: J gene, D gene, V gene, clone size, CDR3 protein, CDR3 DNA. The D gene is left open where the match is weak. A clone size is listed for some rows: how often the clone was seen (once, few, many), or a class if it is expanded.

>TRBJ2-1|NA|TRBV24-1|NA
CATSDPQGMDEQFF
TGTGCCACCAGTGATCCGCAGGGAATGGATGAGCAGTTCTTC
>TRBJ2-7|NA|TRBV20-1|NA
CSASRGYEQYF
TGCAGTGCTAGTAGGGGGTACGAGCAGTACTTC
>TRBJ1-2|TRBD1|TRBV7-2|NA
CASSPRTGGRYGYTF
TGTGCCAGCAGCCCTAGGACAGGGGGCCGCTATGGCTACACCTTC
>TRBJ1-2|NA|TRBV6-5|NA
CASRETGDYGYTF
TGTGCCAGCAGGGAGACGGGGGACTATGGCTACACCTTC
>TRBJ1-5|TRBD1|TRBV24-1|NA
CATGTGVWNQPQHF
TGTGCCACCGGGACAGGGGTGTGGAATCAGCCCCAGCATTTT
>TRBJ1-1|NA|TRBV5-1|few
CASSREVDTEAFF
TGCGCCAGCTCCAGGGAGGTGGATACTGAAGCTTTCTTT
>TRBJ1-1|NA|TRBV6-1|NA
CASSDRRTVNTEAFF
TGTGCCAGCAGTGACCGGCGGACAGTGAACACTGAAGCTTTCTTT
>TRBJ2-7|TRBD2|TRBV30|NA
CAWSVGTSGSAYEQYF
TGTGCCTGGAGTGTAGGGACTAGCGGGAGCGCGTACGAGCAGTACTTC
>TRBJ2-1|NA|TRBV5-4|NA
CASSQGSYSYNEQFF
TGTGCCAGCAGTCAGGGCAGTTACTCCTACAATGAGCAGTTCTTC
>TRBJ1-3|NA|TRBV12-3/TRBV12-4|NA
CASGGLSGNTIYF
TGTGCCAGCGGGGGACTCTCTGGAAACACCATATATTTT
>TRBJ1-2|TRBD1|TRBV5-1|NA
CASSLGGQAQQGYTF
TGCGCCAGCAGCTTGGGGGGACAGGCCCAACAGGGCTACACCTTC
>TRBJ1-1|TRBD1|TRBV28|NA
CASRKGARAFF
TGTGCCAGCAGGAAGGGGGCCCGAGCTTTCTTT
>TRBJ2-3|NA|TRBV18|once
CASSPRVPDTQYF
TGTGCCAGCTCACCGAGGGTCCCAGATACGCAGTATTTT
>TRBJ2-1|NA|TRBV27|NA
CASSTIAVSIEQFF
TGTGCCAGCAGTACCATAGCGGTCTCCATAGAGCAGTTCTTC
>TRBJ2-7|NA|TRBV7-7|NA
CASSLAPGHTYEQYF
TGTGCTAGCAGCTTAGCGCCGGGACACACCTACGAGCAGTACTTC
>TRBJ2-3|TRBD2|TRBV2|NA
CASTPGGSMGGGTDTQYF
TGTGCCAGCACCCCGGGGGGTTCGATGGGAGGGGGCACAGATACGCAGTATTTT
>TRBJ2-3|NA|TRBV7-2|NA
CASSLEREDTQYF
TGTGCCAGCAGCTTAGAACGGGAAGATACGCAGTATTTT